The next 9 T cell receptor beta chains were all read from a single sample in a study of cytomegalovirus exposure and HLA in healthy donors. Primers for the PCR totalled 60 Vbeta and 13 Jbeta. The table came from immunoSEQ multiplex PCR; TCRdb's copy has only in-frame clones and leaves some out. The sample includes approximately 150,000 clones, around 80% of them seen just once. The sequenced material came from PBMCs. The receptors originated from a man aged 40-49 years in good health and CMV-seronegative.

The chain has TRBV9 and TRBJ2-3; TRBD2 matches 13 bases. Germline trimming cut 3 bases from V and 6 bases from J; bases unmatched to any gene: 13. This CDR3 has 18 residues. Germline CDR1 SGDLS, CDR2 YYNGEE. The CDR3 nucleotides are TGTGCCAGCAGCGGATCTACGGGACTAGCGGGAATCGACGATACGCAGTATTTT. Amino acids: CASSGSTGLAGIDDTQYF.

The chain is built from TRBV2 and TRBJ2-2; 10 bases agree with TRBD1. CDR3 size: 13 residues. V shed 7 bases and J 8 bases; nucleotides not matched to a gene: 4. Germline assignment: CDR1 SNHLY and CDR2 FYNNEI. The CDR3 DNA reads TGTGCCAGCAATCGACAGGGGGCAGGGGAGCTGTTTTTT. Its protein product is CASNRQGAGELFF.

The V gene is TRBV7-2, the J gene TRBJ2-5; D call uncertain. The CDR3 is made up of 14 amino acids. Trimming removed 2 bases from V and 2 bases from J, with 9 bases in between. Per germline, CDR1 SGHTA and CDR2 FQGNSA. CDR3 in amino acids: CASSLLGRQETQYF. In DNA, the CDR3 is TGTGCCAGCAGCTTACTAGGCAGACAAGAGACCCAGTACTTC.

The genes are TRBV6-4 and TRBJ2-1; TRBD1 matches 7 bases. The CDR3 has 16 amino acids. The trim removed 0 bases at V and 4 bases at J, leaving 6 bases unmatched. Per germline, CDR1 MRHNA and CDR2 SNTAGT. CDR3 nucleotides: TGTGCCAGCAGTGACTCGGGAAAACAGGGGTACAATGAGCAGTTCTTC. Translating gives CASSDSGKQGYNEQFF.

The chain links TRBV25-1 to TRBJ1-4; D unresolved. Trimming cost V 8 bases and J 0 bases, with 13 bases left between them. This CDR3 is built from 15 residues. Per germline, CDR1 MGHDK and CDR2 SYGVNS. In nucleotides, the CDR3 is TGTGCCAGCTCCTCTCCGGGATCAACTAATGAAAAACTGTTTTTT. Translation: CASSSPGSTNEKLFF.

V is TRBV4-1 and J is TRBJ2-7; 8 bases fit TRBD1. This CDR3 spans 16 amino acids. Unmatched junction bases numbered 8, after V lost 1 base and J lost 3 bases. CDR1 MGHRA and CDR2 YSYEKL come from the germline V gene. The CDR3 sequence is CASSQGVTGGHYEQYF. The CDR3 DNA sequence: TGCGCCAGCAGCCAAGGGGTAACAGGGGGGCACTACGAGCAGTACTTC.

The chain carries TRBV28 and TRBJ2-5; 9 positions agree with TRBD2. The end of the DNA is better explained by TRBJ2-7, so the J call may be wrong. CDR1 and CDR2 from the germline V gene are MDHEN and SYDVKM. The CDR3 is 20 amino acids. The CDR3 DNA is TGTGCCAGTAAAAACCTAAGATGGACTAGCGCAGGTCCCGACTCCTACGAGCAGTACTTC. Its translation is CASKNLRWTSAGPDSYEQYF.

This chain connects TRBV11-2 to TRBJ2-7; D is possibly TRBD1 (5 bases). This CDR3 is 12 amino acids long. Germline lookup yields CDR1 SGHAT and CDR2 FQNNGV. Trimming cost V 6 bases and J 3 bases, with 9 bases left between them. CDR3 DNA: TGTGCCAGCAGTCCCACAGGCTACGAGCAGTACTTC. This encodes CASSPTGYEQYF.

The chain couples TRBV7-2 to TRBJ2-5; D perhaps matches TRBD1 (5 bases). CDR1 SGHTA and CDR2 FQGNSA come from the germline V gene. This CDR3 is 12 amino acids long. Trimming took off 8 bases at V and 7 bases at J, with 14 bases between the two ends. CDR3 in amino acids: CASGQRSWTQYF. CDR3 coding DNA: TGTGCCAGCGGACAAAGATCGTGGACCCAGTACTTC. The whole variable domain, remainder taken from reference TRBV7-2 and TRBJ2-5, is GAGVSQSPSNKVTEKGKDVELRCDPISGHTALYWYRQSLGQGLEFLIYFQGNSAPDKSGLPSDRFSAERTGGSVSTLTIQRTQQEDSAVYLCASGQRSWTQYFGPGTRLLVL.